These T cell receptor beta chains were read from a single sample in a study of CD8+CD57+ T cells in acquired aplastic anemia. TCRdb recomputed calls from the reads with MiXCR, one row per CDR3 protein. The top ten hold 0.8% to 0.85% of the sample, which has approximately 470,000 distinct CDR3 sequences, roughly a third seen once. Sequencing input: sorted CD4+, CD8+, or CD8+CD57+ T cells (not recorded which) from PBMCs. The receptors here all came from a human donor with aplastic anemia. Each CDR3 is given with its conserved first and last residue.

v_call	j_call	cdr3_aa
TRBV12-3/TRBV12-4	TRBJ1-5	CASSLAGYQPQHF
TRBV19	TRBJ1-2	CASSLGGGNYGYTF
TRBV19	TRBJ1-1	CASTTGGLTEAFF
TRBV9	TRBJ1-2	CASSADGLRLYGYTF
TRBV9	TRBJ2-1	CASSVAGGGDNEQFF
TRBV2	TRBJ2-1	CASTVGQLPYNEQFF
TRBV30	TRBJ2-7	CAWSVRGGNYEQYF
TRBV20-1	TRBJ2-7	CSASPLAGGNEQYF
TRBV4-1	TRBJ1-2	CASSQDNRGRRGYTF
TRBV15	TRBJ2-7	CATSRDGYEQYF
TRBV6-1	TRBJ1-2	CASSPTGGGGYTF